Listed here are 32 T cell receptor beta chains from one sample, sequenced in a study of beta chain features in type 1 diabetes. General study results and limits: Type 1 diabetes patients had TCRB CDR3s that were shorter (moderately but significantly so) in all four CD4+ subsets.

Every isolated RNA sample was fully reverse transcribed, so sequencing captured expressed TCRB transcripts. TCRdb's copy holds only in-frame clones and misses some; the assay was immunoSEQ multiplex PCR. Of roughly 300,000 clones in the sample, around 9% were seen once. No antigen is known for these receptors. The material sequenced was central memory CD4+ T cells from blood. The receptors were sampled from a young man with type 1 diabetes.

In the case of this clone: At one end the junction does not follow the germline gene, possibly because of a read error. The genes are TRBV7-2 and TRBJ1-5; tentative D call: TRBD1 (6 bases). Per germline, CDR1 SGHTA and CDR2 FQGNSA. The CDR3 sequence is 17 residues long. CDR3 sequence: CASSLQGTKIGNRPQHF. CDR3 sequence (DNA): TGTGCCAGCAGCTTACAGGGGACGAAGATAGGGAATCGGCCCCAGCATTTT.

This clone turned up a few times. This chain joins TRBV11-2 and TRBJ1-6; TRBD1 matches at 8 bases. The CDR3 spans 14 residues. Germline loops: CDR1 SGHAT, CDR2 FQNNGV. V lost 5 bases and J lost 9; bases outside the gene matches: 6. The CDR3 sequence: CASSPADRASPLHF. DNA for the CDR3: TGTGCCAGCAGCCCAGCGGACAGGGCTTCACCCCTCCACTTT.

This clone showed up just a few times. This chain connects TRBV10-3 to TRBJ2-1; D perhaps matches TRBD2 (6 bases). CDR3 length: 14 amino acids. Germline V gene lookup returns CDR1 ENHRY and CDR2 SYGVKD. V lost 3 bases, J lost 3 bases, and 9 bases lay in between. The CDR3 loop is CAISDIGGYNEQFF. The CDR3, as DNA: TGTGCCATCAGTGATATCGGGGGCTACAATGAGCAGTTCTTC.

In its sample, this clone was seen a few times. This chain uses TRBV11-2 with TRBJ2-2; no reliable D call. The germline CDR1 and CDR2 sequences are SGHAT and FQNNGV. The CDR3 loop spans 15 amino acids. V lost 3 bases and J lost 6, with 14 bases in between. CDR3 nucleotides: TGTGCCAGCAGCTTCGGACCCGATACCTCCGGGGAGCTGTTTTTT. This gives the protein CASSFGPDTSGELFF.

As to this clone: This specimen includes other DNA sequences encoding the same CDR3. V gene TRBV7-2 combines with J gene TRBJ2-7; D is unresolved. CDR1 is SGHTA, CDR2 FQGNSA, per germline. CDR3 length: 12 residues. The V end lost 5 bases, the J end lost 7 bases, and 12 bases lay between the germline ends. Here the CDR3 DNA reads TGTGCCAGCAGCCCGGACCGAAGGGAGCAGTACTTC. It is translated as CASSPDRREQYF.

The chain couples TRBV5-1 to TRBJ2-2; D unclear. V lost 0 bases and J lost 2, with 5 bases in between. CDR1 is SGHRS, CDR2 YFSETQ, per germline. The CDR3 is made up of 14 amino acids. The DNA of the CDR3 is TGCGCCAGCAGCTTGGTTCCTAACACCGGGGAGCTGTTTTTT. It yields the protein CASSLVPNTGELFF. The full variable domain, completed using reference TRBV5-1 and TRBJ2-2, is KAGVTQTPRYLIKTRGQQVTLSCSPISGHRSVSWYQQTPGQGLQFLFEYFSETQRNKGNFPGRFSGRQFSNSRSEMNVSTLELGDSALYLCASSLVPNTGELFFGEGSRLTVL.

The CDR3 spells CASTTTGTRNEQFF. CDR3 nucleotides: TGTGCCAGCACCACGACAGGGACAAGGAATGAGCAGTTCTTC. V usage is TRBV7-2 and J usage is TRBJ2-1; TRBD1 matches at 7 bases. V lost 7 bases to trimming and J lost 7 bases; unmatched junction nucleotides: 10. Germline values: CDR1 SGHTA, CDR2 FQGNSA. The CDR3 has 14 amino acids.

This chain's CDR3 is CASSDGQGADTQYF. The CDR3 DNA is TGCGCCAGCAGTGACGGGCAGGGAGCAGATACGCAGTATTTT. This chain uses TRBV10-1 with TRBJ2-3; D may match TRBD1 or TRBD2 (5 bases each). The CDR3 runs to 14 residues. CDR1 is WNHNN and CDR2 is SYGVQD in the germline V gene (reference sequence). Trimming pared 3 bases from V and 4 bases from J, leaving 11 bases between.

The rearrangement links TRBV5-8 to TRBJ1-4; no firm D call. Germline V gene data show CDR1 as SGHTS and CDR2 as YDEGEE. This CDR3 spans 15 amino acids. V was pared by 0 bases and J by 4 bases, with 10 bases between. The CDR3 protein is CASSLGGRSNEKLFF. The CDR3 coding sequence is TGTGCCAGCAGCTTGGGAGGGCGAAGTAATGAAAAACTGTTTTTT.

There are a few counts of this clone. The CDR3 DNA follows: TGTGCCAGCAATTATCTCGAAACAGAGACCCAGTACTTC. Amino acid sequence: CASNYLETETQYF. The chain uses TRBV2 and TRBJ2-5; no clear D gene. In germline, CDR1 is SNHLY, CDR2 FYNNEI. The CDR3 has 13 residues. Trimming shortened V by 7 bases and J by 4 bases, and 13 bases separated the two germline ends.

The table lists this clone with a few counts. Different DNA sequences within this sample yield the same CDR3. This chain uses TRBV7-2 with TRBJ1-3; tentative D call: TRBD1 (5 bases). Germline V lookup: CDR1 SGHTA, CDR2 FQGNSA. This CDR3 region has 16 residues. Trimming shortened V by 1 base and J by 0 bases, and 10 bases separated the two germline ends. CDR3 DNA: TGTGCCAGCAGCTTAGACCGGGGCCACTCTGGAAACACCATATATTTT. Translated, it gives CASSLDRGHSGNTIYF.

The chain has TRBV11-2 and TRBJ1-3; D unresolved. V lost 4 bases and J 4 bases, leaving 11 bases between the germline ends. This CDR3 has 14 residues. Germline V gene data show CDR1 as SGHAT and CDR2 as FQNNGV. The CDR3 loop is CASSSGEGGNTIYF. CDR3 in DNA: TGTGCCAGCAGCTCCGGCGAGGGAGGAAACACCATATATTTT.

In its sample, this clone was seen a few times. CDR3 region: CASSEWNEQFF. The CDR3 nucleotides read TGCGCCAGCAGTGAGTGGAATGAGCAGTTCTTC. This chain connects TRBV10-1 to TRBJ2-1; D unresolved. The V and J ends lost 1 base and 7 bases respectively, with 2 bases between them. CDR1 is WNHNN and CDR2 is SYGVQD in the germline V gene (reference sequence). This CDR3 region has 11 residues.

This clone occurred a few times. The genes are TRBV4-1 and TRBJ2-1; 9 nucleotides align to TRBD2. With V trimmed by 0 bases and J by 7 bases, 10 bases remained unmatched. This CDR3 comprises 17 residues. The germline V gene encodes CDR1 MGHRA and CDR2 YSYEKL. CDR3 bases: TGCGCCAGCAGCCAAGAGGTTCGGCTAGCGGGGAGGAATGAGCAGTTCTTC. This encodes CASSQEVRLAGRNEQFF.

This clone was seen many times. V gene TRBV5-6 combines with J gene TRBJ2-7; 7 bases agree with TRBD1. The J segment lost 4 bases and the V segment lost 2 bases, leaving 6 bases of the junction unmatched. Germline V gene data show CDR1 as SGHDT and CDR2 as YYEEEE. This CDR3 is built from 14 residues. The CDR3 sequence: CASSLRQGHYEQYF. Written as DNA, the CDR3 is TGTGCCAGCAGCTTAAGACAGGGTCATTACGAGCAGTACTTC.

This clone was seen a few times. The chain recombines TRBV10-3 with TRBJ1-4, with unresolved D. The CDR3 is 14 amino acids. Germline V gene sequence: CDR1 ENHRY, CDR2 SYGVKD. The V gene lost 2 bases and the J gene lost 5 bases, with 9 bases spanning the gap. In DNA, the CDR3 is TGTGCCATCAGTGAGACAGTAGAGAATGAAAAACTGTTTTTT. It encodes CAISETVENEKLFF.

In this sample, this clone turned up a few times. V gene TRBV2 combines with J gene TRBJ2-7, with a weak D call TRBD1 (6 bases). V dropped 6 bases and J dropped 3 bases, with 12 bases sitting between them. Germline lookup yields CDR1 SNHLY and CDR2 FYNNEI. The CDR3 contains 13 residues. CDR3 DNA sequence: TGTGCCAGCAGACAGGGTGTGGGCTACGAGCAGTACTTC. Its protein is CASRQGVGYEQYF.

The chain is built from TRBV4-3 and TRBJ1-1; the D gene is possibly TRBD1 (5 bases). V lost 0 bases and J 2 bases, leaving 13 bases between the germline ends. The CDR3 loop spans 16 amino acids. Looked up from germline, CDR1 is LGHNA and CDR2 is YSLEER. Here the CDR3 reads CASSQEVRGINTEAFF. As DNA, the CDR3 is TGCGCCAGCAGCCAAGAAGTAAGGGGTATAAACACTGAAGCTTTCTTT.

This clone was counted ten times or more. CDR3 coding DNA: TGTGCAAGTCGCTTTTACACCTTC. Protein product: CASRFYTF. V is TRBV12-2 and J is TRBJ1-2. TRBV12-2 is labeled a pseudogene. The CDR3 extends over 8 amino acids.

The chain couples TRBV2 to TRBJ1-6; D unclear. Germline CDR1 reads SNHLY; CDR2 reads FYNNEI. V shed 5 bases and J shed 9 bases, with 20 bases lying between them. This CDR3 spans 16 amino acids. The CDR3 loop reads CASSSSLRGVSSPLHF. The CDR3 coding sequence is TGTGCCAGCAGTTCTTCACTTCGGGGTGTGAGTTCACCCCTCCACTTT.

The CDR3 sequence is CASSARTGAEGANVLTF. CDR3 sequence (DNA): TGTGCCAGCAGCGCTAGGACAGGGGCGGAGGGGGCCAACGTCCTGACTTTC. V usage is TRBV9 and J usage is TRBJ2-6; 9 nucleotides align to TRBD1. This CDR3 region has 17 residues. CDR1 is SGDLS, CDR2 YYNGEE, per germline. The ends lost 3 bases at V and 4 bases at J; junction bases unmatched: 8.

The V gene is TRBV5-4, the J gene TRBJ1-2; D call uncertain. Germline values: CDR1 SGHNT, CDR2 YYREEE (reference sequence). The CDR3 runs to 16 residues. The V end was cut by 4 bases, the J end by 0 bases, with 16 bases between. CDR3 in amino acids: CASSPEASQANYGYTF. DNA for the CDR3: TGTGCCAGCAGCCCAGAAGCCTCACAAGCTAACTATGGCTACACCTTC. Supplemented by reference TRBV5-4 and TRBJ1-2, the full variable domain reads ETGVTQSPTHLIKTRGQQVTLRCSSQSGHNTVSWYQQALGQGPQFIFQYYREEENGRGNFPPRFSGLQFPNYSSELNVNALELDDSALYLCASSPEASQANYGYTFGSGTRLTVV.

At least ten counts were recorded for this clone. This rearrangement joins TRBV6-5 to TRBJ2-3; tentatively, D is TRBD1 (5 bases). CDR1 is MNHEY and CDR2 is SVGAGI in the germline V gene. Trimming shortened V by 5 bases and J by 4 bases, and 16 bases separated the two germline ends. The CDR3 length is 15 residues. The CDR3 protein is CASSQQMGRADTQYF. The DNA for the CDR3 is TGTGCCAGCAGTCAACAAATGGGGCGTGCAGATACGCAGTATTTT.

In this sample, this clone turned up a few times. This chain connects TRBV9 to TRBJ2-6; D unclear. V dropped 4 bases and J dropped 0 bases, with 17 bases sitting between them. The CDR3 is made up of 18 amino acids. Germline CDR1 SGDLS, CDR2 YYNGEE. The CDR3 here is CASSSGWGISSGANVLTF. CDR3 nucleotides: TGTGCCAGCAGCTCCGGCTGGGGAATTAGCTCTGGGGCCAACGTCCTGACTTTC.

The sample holds a few counts of this clone. CDR3 protein: CASRPGQTDNSPLHF. CDR3 nucleotide sequence: TGTGCCAGCAGGCCAGGACAGACCGATAATTCACCCCTCCACTTT. V usage is TRBV7-2 and J usage is TRBJ1-6; possible D gene TRBD1, 6 bases. Germline-derived CDR1 and CDR2 are SGHTA and FQGNSA. Trimming took off 6 bases at V and 5 bases at J, with 14 bases between the two ends. The CDR3 sequence is 15 residues long. Full variable domain (missing parts from reference TRBV7-2 and TRBJ1-6): GAGVSQSPSNKVTEKGKDVELRCDPISGHTALYWYRQSLGQGLEFLIYFQGNSAPDKSGLPSDRFSAERTGGSVSTLTIQRTQQEDSAVYLCASRPGQTDNSPLHFGNGTRLTVT.

The chain has TRBV5-4 and TRBJ1-2, with D possibly being TRBD1 (6 bases). Trimming removed 0 bases at V and 8 bases at J, with 8 bases between. Germline V lookup: CDR1 SGHNT, CDR2 YYREEE (reference sequence). This CDR3 has 12 amino acids. The CDR3 is CASSLDRVGYTF. The CDR3 DNA reads as TGTGCCAGCAGCTTGGACAGGGTAGGCTACACCTTC.

The chain employs TRBV11-2 and TRBJ2-7; no firm D call. Trimming stripped 2 bases from V and 3 bases from J, with 5 bases between. This CDR3 spans 12 amino acids. Germline lookup yields CDR1 SGHAT and CDR2 FQNNGV. DNA of the CDR3: TGTGCCAGCAGCTTAAATAGCTACGAGCAGTACTTC. It encodes CASSLNSYEQYF.

The chain carries TRBV27 and TRBJ2-7; a possible D gene is TRBD1 (5 bases). The CDR3 consists of 13 residues. V lost 5 bases, J lost 4 bases, and 12 bases lay in between. Germline loops: CDR1 MNHEY, CDR2 SMNVEV (reference sequence). The CDR3 region has the DNA TGTGCCAGCAGTCCCCCGCAGGGTTACGAGCAGTACTTC. As protein: CASSPPQGYEQYF.

In this sample, this clone turned up a few times. This sequence joins TRBV11-2 and TRBJ2-1, with TRBD1 as a possible D gene (5 bases). CDR1 and CDR2 (germline): SGHAT, FQNNGV. The V gene lost 0 bases and the J gene lost 4 bases, with 13 bases spanning the gap. This CDR3 spans 16 amino acids. In DNA form, the CDR3 reads TGTGCCAGCAGCTTAGATCCTGGTGGGGCTTACAATGAGCAGTTCTTC. Its protein product is CASSLDPGGAYNEQFF.

This chain connects TRBV4-3 to TRBJ2-4; D could derive from TRBD1 or TRBD2 (5 bases each). There are 15 residues in the CDR3. Trimming took off 4 bases at V and 8 bases at J, with 18 bases between the two ends. The germline gives CDR1 LGHNA, CDR2 YSLEER. The CDR3 DNA sequence: TGCGCCAGCAGCCCCTCCCTAGTGGTGGGGGACATTCAGTACTTC. It translates to CASSPSLVVGDIQYF.

This clone has a handful of counts. The chain recombines TRBV5-6 with TRBJ2-3; 10 bases line up with TRBD2. The CDR3 sequence is 14 residues long. V lost 4 bases, J lost 6 bases, and 5 bases stayed unmatched. Germline lookup yields CDR1 SGHDT and CDR2 YYEEEE. CDR3 in amino acids: CASSPSGGEDTQYF. The DNA of the CDR3 is TGTGCCAGCAGCCCCAGCGGGGGGGAGGATACGCAGTATTTT. Full variable domain (rest looked up from reference TRBV5-6 and TRBJ2-3): DAGVTQSPTHLIKTRGQQVTLRCSPKSGHDTVSWYQQALGQGPQFIFQYYEEEERQRGNFPDRFSGHQFPNYSSELNVNALLLGDSALYLCASSPSGGEDTQYFGPGTRLTVL.

The chain is built from TRBV6-1 and TRBJ2-5, with 7 bases lining up with TRBD2. V shed 5 bases and J 4 bases; nucleotides not matched to a gene: 4. CDR3 size: 13 residues. Germline values: CDR1 MNHNS, CDR2 SASEGT. The CDR3 region is CASSKRDLETQYF. Written as DNA, the CDR3 is TGTGCCAGCAGTAAGCGGGACTTAGAGACCCAGTACTTC.